At least ten counts were recorded for the clone carrying this TCR beta chain. These data belong to a study of T cells in Graves' hyperthyroidism and ophthalmopathy. RNA transcripts served as the template for amplifying TCR beta CDR3 regions. During a first-round RT-PCR of the TCR CDR3, the HTBI primer set was used. A single record per CDR3 protein comes from TCRdb applying MiXCR to the multiplex PCR reads. The sample consists of approximately 590,000 distinct CDR3 sequences, approximately 14% of them appearing once. This CDR3 is built from 16 residues. The junction had 4 bases not matched to a gene; V was cut back by 3 bases and J by 4 bases.

This clonotype was sampled from a woman aged 25 to 39 with Graves' hyperthyroidism. The chain links TRBV12-3 or TRBV12-4 to TRBJ2-5; TRBD2 agrees at 14 bases. The sequenced sample was blood. The CDR3 sequence: CASSLGLAGDGETQYF. As DNA, the CDR3 is TGTGCCAGCAGTTTGGGACTAGCGGGAGATGGAGAGACCCAGTACTTC.